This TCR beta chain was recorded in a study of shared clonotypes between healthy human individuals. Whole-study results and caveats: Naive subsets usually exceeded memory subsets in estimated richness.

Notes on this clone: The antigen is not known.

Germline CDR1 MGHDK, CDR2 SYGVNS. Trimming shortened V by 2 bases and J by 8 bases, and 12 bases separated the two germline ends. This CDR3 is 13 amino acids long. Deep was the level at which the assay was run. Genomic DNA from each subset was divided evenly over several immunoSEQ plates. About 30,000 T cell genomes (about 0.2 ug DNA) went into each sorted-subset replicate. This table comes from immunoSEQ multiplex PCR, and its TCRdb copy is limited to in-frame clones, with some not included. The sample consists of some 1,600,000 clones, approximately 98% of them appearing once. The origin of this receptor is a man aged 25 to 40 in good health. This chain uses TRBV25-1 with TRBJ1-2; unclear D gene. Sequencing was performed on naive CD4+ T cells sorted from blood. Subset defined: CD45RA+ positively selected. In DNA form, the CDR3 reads TGTGCCAGCAGTGAACAGTCTTTGGGAGGCTACACCTTC. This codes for CASSEQSLGGYTF.